These T cell receptor beta chains were read from a single sample in a study of T cell repertoires in cytomegalovirus infection. TCRdb ran MiXCR on the reads and lists one entry per CDR3 protein. The table lists 100,000 to 150,000 distinct CDR3 sequences, roughly 9% of them singletons. The sample was PBMCs. The receptors derive from a human donor in good health (CMV status not recorded). Some clones in this sample may be carry-over from other donors' samples. The CDR3 runs from the conserved cysteine through the conserved F or W. Fields, in order: V gene, CDR3 protein.

>TRBV7-2
CASSFPGIDSPLHF
>TRBV9
CASSVGGQRGGKNIQYF
>TRBV20-1
CSARDPGILDSNYGYTF
>TRBV20-1
CSATLGATDTQYF
>TRBV3-1
CASSQWTGQPQHF
>TRBV6-5
CASSYSRQGSGYTF
>TRBV7-9
CASSLTGSSNEQYF
>TRBV12-3/TRBV12-4
CASSIGKGYEQYF
>TRBV29-1
CSVGTANQPQHF
>TRBV30
CAWETGEKEEAFF
>TRBV27
CASSPTLDTQYF
>TRBV7-3
CASSLKGGGGGNQPQHF
>TRBV20-1
CSAWDRVVEAFF
>TRBV6-5
CASSGGLAGRPYEQYF
>TRBV6-5
CASSYSSGQGARTEAFF
>TRBV7-9
CASSYEPLTGHGEAFF
>TRBV20-1
CSAEGGGETQYF
>TRBV29-1
CSVQGYEQYF
>TRBV6-5
CASSYFGTGMYQETQYF
>TRBV2
CASSGSRGRVTEAFF
>TRBV28
CASSLRGYDEQYF
>TRBV4-1
CASSQVGSPLHF
>TRBV28
CASRVGPGEGQETQYF
>TRBV25-1
CATTGQGYGYTF
>TRBV20-1
CSATGTANQPQHF
>TRBV6-5
CASGQANSPLHF
>TRBV7-6
CASSLDPQGTEKLFF
>TRBV7-9
CASSLDRYQETQYF
>TRBV19
CASSRPQGSSNYGYTF
>TRBV7-9
CASSSARGGVSTDTQYF
>TRBV2
CASSVSGAGYTF
>TRBV7-2
CASSLEAGTPGEQYF
>TRBV12-3/TRBV12-4
CASIMAGGLTEAFF
>TRBV12-3/TRBV12-4
CASSTRSREAFF
>TRBV5-6
CASRSPLLNTEAFF
>TRBV12-3/TRBV12-4
CASSYTGVGSTEAFF
>TRBV28
CASSLSPNYEQYF
>TRBV4-1
CASSTGTLSYNEQFF
>TRBV12-3/TRBV12-4
CASREGTANTEAFF
>TRBV5-1
CASSLEGGNNQPQHF
>TRBV7-3
CASSSTSGNTDTQYF
>TRBV5-1
CASSFFARGAPWTNTGELFF
>TRBV11-2
CASSSVRSNGYTF
>TRBV7-2
CASSLWNQGSNQPQHF
>TRBV7-9
CASSLSGKDTEAFF
>TRBV4-1
CASQTQGSNTEAFF